This T cell receptor (beta chain) comes out of a study of cytomegalovirus exposure and HLA in healthy donors. Whole-study results and caveats: Indistinguishability led to the exclusion of some V segments, TRBV6-2 and TRBV6-3 included. Prior analysis indicated that the majority of TCR beta V segments exhibited productivity approximately 87% or approximately 30% of the time. Beyond CMV serostatus, there was no information to go on about immune exposure.

The PCR ran on 60 Vbeta and 13 Jbeta primers. Produced via immunoSEQ multiplex PCR; TCRdb's table is partial and in-frame only. The repertoire consists of approximately 200,000 clones, with 60% to 80% occurring once and the leading ten covering 3% to 3.5%. Between the trimmed V and J ends, which lost 7 bases and 6 bases, there was a span of 11 bases. CDR1 and CDR2 (germline): MDHEN, SYDVKM. The CDR3 is 12 residues long. In regard to this clone: The antigen remains unidentified.

The sequence was collected from a woman aged 30 to 39 in good health and CMV-seropositive. The V call is TRBV28, the J call TRBJ2-3; D may be TRBD2 (6 bases). The sequencing sample was made of PBMCs. CDR3 in amino acids: CASKGRFDTQYF. CDR3 DNA sequence: TGTGCCAGCAAAGGGAGGTTTGATACGCAGTATTTT. Combining the CDR3 with reference TRBV28 and TRBJ2-3 gives the whole variable domain DVKVTQSSRYLVKRTGEKVFLECVQDMDHENMFWYRQDPGLGLRLIYFSYDVKMKEKGDIPEGYSVSREKKERFSLILESASTNQTSMYLCASKGRFDTQYFGPGTRLTVL.